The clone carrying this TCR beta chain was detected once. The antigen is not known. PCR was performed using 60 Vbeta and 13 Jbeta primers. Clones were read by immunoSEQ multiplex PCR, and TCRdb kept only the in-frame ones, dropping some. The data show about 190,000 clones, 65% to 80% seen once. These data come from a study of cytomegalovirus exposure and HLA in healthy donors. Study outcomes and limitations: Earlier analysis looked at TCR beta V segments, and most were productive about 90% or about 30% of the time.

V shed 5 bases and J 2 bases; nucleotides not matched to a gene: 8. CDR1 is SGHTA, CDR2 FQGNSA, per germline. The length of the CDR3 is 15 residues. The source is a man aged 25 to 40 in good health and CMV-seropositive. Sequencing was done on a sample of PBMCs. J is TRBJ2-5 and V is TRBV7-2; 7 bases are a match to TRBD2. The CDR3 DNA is TGTGCCAGCAGCGGTCAAGCGGGGCCACAAGAGACCCAGTACTTC. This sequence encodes CASSGQAGPQETQYF.